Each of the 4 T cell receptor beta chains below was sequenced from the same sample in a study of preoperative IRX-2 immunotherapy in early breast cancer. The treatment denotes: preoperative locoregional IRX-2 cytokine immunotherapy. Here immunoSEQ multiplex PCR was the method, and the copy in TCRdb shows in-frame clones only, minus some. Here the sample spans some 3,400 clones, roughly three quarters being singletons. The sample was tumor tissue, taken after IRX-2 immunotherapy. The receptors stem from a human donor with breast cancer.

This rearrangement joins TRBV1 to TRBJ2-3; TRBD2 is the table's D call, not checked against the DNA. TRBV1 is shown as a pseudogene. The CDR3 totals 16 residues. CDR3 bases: TGCGCCAGCAGCCAAGATTTTAGTAGCTTCACAGATACGCAGTATTTT. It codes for CASSQDFSSFTDTQYF.

This CDR3 reads CASKAGTTGPNTGELFF. Written as DNA, the CDR3 is TGTGCCAGCAAGGCCGGAACCACAGGGCCCAACACCGGGGAGCTGTTTTTT. J is TRBJ2-2 and V is TRBV6-8; D might be TRBD1 (6 bases). The CDR3 length is 17 residues. Germline V lookup: CDR1 MNHGY, CDR2 SAAAGT. V lost 7 bases and J 2 bases, leaving 20 bases between the germline ends.

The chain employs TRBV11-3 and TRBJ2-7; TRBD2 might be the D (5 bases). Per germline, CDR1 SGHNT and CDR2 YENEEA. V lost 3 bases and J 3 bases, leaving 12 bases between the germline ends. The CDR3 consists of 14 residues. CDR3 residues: CASSLSGKDYEQYF. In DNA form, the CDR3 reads TGTGCCAGCAGCTTGAGCGGAAAAGACTACGAGCAGTACTTC.

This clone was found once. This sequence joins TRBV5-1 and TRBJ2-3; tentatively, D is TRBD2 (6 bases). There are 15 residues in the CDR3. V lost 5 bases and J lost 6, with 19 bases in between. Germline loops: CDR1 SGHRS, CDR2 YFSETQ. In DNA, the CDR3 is TGCGCCAGCAGTCTGACGGGACTCGGCTCTGATACGCAGTATTTT. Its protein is CASSLTGLGSDTQYF.